The T cell receptor beta chain under discussion was sequenced for a study of radiotherapy plus CTLA-4 blockade in lung cancer. Study-level background: Disease control reached 31%, with objective responses in 15% to 20%. Broader study findings: Radiotherapy with ipilimumab was followed by blood expansion of tumor-derived clones. Among reported predictors of response, early blood T cell clone dynamics with interferon-beta performed best.

The table came from immunoSEQ multiplex PCR; TCRdb's copy has only in-frame clones and leaves some out. The sample yields more than 25,000 clones, roughly 80% seen once. With respect to this clone: The antigen is not known.

The CDR3 runs 13 residues. Deletions cut 0 bases from V and 5 bases from J, with 7 bases between. Per the germline V gene, CDR1 is ENHRY and CDR2 is SYGVKD. Focal radiation was given together with CTLA-4 blockade (ipilimumab) to patients with chemo-refractory metastatic non-small-cell lung cancer. The chain recombines TRBV10-3 with TRBJ1-1; a possible D gene is TRBD1 (5 bases). This receptor was obtained from a human donor with non-small cell lung cancer who had stable disease on radiotherapy plus ipilimumab. Sequenced here: peripheral blood, sampled from a patient treated with radiotherapy plus ipilimumab. The CDR3 loop is CAISESGGTEAFF. CDR3 coding DNA: TGTGCCATCAGTGAGTCCGGGGGGACTGAAGCTTTCTTT.